The 14 T cell receptor beta chains given below trace back to one sample, sequenced in a study of monozygotic twins with inflammatory bowel disease. After re-calling the 5' RACE reads, TCRdb lists one entry per CDR3 protein, DNA absent. The specimen's table records roughly 170,000 distinct CDR3 sequences. The sample consisted of blood. The receptors were gathered from a human donor with ulcerative colitis or Crohn's disease, or a healthy co-twin of an affected twin (not recorded which).

V is TRBV7-2 and J is TRBJ1-5. There are 15 residues in the CDR3. Germline assignment: CDR1 SGHTA and CDR2 FQGNSA. The CDR3 here is CASSFDRWGNQPQHF.

The CDR3 spells CASSSPGFSTDTQYF. The chain joins TRBV7-2 to TRBJ2-3; TCRdb picks TRBD1, but there is no DNA to check that call. This CDR3 has 15 residues. From germline, CDR1 is SGHTA and CDR2 FQGNSA.

The J gene is TRBJ2-1, the V gene TRBV20-1; the TRBD2 assignment by TCRdb is unverifiable without DNA. Germline V CDR1 and CDR2: DFQATT, SNEGSKA (reference sequence). This CDR3 is built from 15 residues. CDR3 sequence: CSAGGGLSSYNEQFF.

This rearrangement joins TRBV20-1 to TRBJ2-1; TCRdb gives TRBD2 as the D gene, but with no DNA this cannot be confirmed. CDR1 and CDR2 (germline): DFQATT, SNEGSKA (reference sequence). The CDR3 runs to 14 residues. The chain's CDR3 is CSAGTTSSYNEQFF.

The rearrangement links TRBV6-6 to TRBJ2-2; there is no DNA to check the TCRdb D call of TRBD1. This CDR3 is built from 13 residues. Germline V gene sequence: CDR1 MNHNY, CDR2 SVGAGI (reference sequence). CDR3 protein: CASKPGASGELFF.

The J gene is TRBJ1-2, the V gene TRBV3-1. Germline assignment: CDR1 LGHDT and CDR2 YNNKEL (reference sequence). CDR3 length equals 13 residues. Here the CDR3 reads CASSQDRNYGYTF.

This rearrangement joins TRBV5-1 to TRBJ2-3; checking the TCRdb D call of TRBD1 is not possible without DNA. The germline CDR1 and CDR2 sequences are SGHRS and YFSETQ. CDR3 length equals 15 residues. CDR3 region: CASSSDRVSTDTQYF.

The chain joins TRBV27 to TRBJ1-1; TCRdb's D call, TRBD1, is unchecked because there is no DNA. CDR1 is MNHEY and CDR2 is SMNVEV in the germline V gene (reference sequence). The CDR3 length is 14 residues. The CDR3: CASSLRGDVTVAFF.

CDR3 region: CASSFRVQGQGYGYTF. The gene calls are TRBV27 and TRBJ1-2; TCRdb designates TRBD1, a call that cannot be tested without DNA. Germline CDR1 reads MNHEY; CDR2 reads SMNVEV (reference sequence). The CDR3 has 16 amino acids.

The CDR3 region is CASTSGQGPLLNTEAFF. The chain has TRBV3-1 and TRBJ1-1; the TCRdb D gene call, TRBD1, has no DNA to confirm it. CDR1 LGHDT and CDR2 YNNKEL come from the germline V gene (reference sequence). This CDR3 region has 17 residues.

The chain links TRBV29-1 to TRBJ2-7. The CDR3 has 14 amino acids. Germline CDR1 reads SQVTM; CDR2 reads ANQGSEA. This CDR3 reads CSVRYHGRAYEQYF.

The rearrangement joins TRBV20-1 to TRBJ2-5; TCRdb's assignment of TRBD2 cannot be checked, as there is no DNA. The germline CDR1 and CDR2 sequences are DFQATT and SNEGSKA (reference sequence). There are 13 residues in the CDR3. CDR3 amino acids: CSALAGHQETQYF.

The chain uses TRBV20-1 and TRBJ2-6; absent DNA, TCRdb's TRBD1 call cannot be checked. This CDR3 has 17 amino acids. Germline V gives CDR1 DFQATT, CDR2 SNEGSKA (reference sequence). CDR3 amino acids: CSASWDRGLSGANVLTF.

The rearrangement uses TRBV5-6 and TRBJ2-2; the TRBD2 assignment by TCRdb is unverifiable without DNA. Germline values: CDR1 SGHDT, CDR2 YYEEEE. CDR3 size: 15 residues. This CDR3 reads CASRPGGAFTGELFF. Full variable domain (missing parts from reference TRBV5-6 and TRBJ2-2): DAGVTQSPTHLIKTRGQQVTLRCSPKSGHDTVSWYQQALGQGPQFIFQYYEEEERQRGNFPDRFSGHQFPNYSSELNVNALLLGDSALYLCASRPGGAFTGELFFGEGSRLTVL.